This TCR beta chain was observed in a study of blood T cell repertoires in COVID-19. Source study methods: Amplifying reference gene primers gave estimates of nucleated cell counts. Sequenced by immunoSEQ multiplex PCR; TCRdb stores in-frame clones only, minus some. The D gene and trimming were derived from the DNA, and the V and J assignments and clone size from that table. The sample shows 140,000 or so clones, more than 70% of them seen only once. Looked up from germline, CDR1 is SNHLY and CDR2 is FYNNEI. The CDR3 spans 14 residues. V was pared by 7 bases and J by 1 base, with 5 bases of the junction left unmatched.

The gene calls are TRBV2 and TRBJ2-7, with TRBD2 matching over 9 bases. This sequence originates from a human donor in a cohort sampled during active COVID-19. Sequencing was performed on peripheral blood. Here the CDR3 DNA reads TGTGCCAGCATGCGGGAGGGGGGTTCCTACGAGCAGTACTTC. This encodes CASMREGGSYEQYF.